The clone carrying this TCR beta chain was detected only once. This sample was included in a study of control samples from healthy donors and cancer patients. CDR1 GTSNPN and CDR2 SVGIG come from the germline V gene (reference sequence). The CDR3 spans 13 residues. V shed 1 base and J 5 bases; nucleotides not matched to a gene: 2. The assay was immunoSEQ multiplex PCR, and TCRdb's table has in-frame clones only and misses some. Of around 150,000 clones in the sample, over 85% were seen once. The clonotype comes from a woman aged 40-49 years in good health. The J gene is TRBJ1-5, the V gene TRBV30; 7 bases fit TRBD1. The sequenced sample consisted of blood. CDR3 sequence reads: CAWSGQGHQPQHF. As DNA, the CDR3 is TGTGCCTGGAGTGGACAGGGCCATCAGCCCCAGCATTTT.